This is a list of T cell receptor beta chains from one sample in a study of blood T cells in healthy people across ages. TCRdb re-called the 5' RACE reads through MiXCR, storing one row per CDR3 protein. The repertoire consists of approximately 290,000 distinct CDR3 sequences, with roughly 27% occurring once and the leading ten covering over 25%. Sequencing was performed on blood. Source of these receptors: a woman in her 70s in good health. Both conserved end residues are part of each CDR3.

CDR3,V
CASSWTGGQPQYF,TRBV5-6
CASSSRGRSYEQYF,TRBV9
CASSLGQGLTDEKLFF,TRBV6-6
CSAPLRGLYEQYF,TRBV20-1
CASSYSGQGYNEQFF,TRBV6-5
CSVRGLARGGDTQYF,TRBV29-1
CASNNGYDYEQYF,TRBV12-3/TRBV12-4
CSAEGGGNTGELFF,TRBV20-1
CASSLVRAKNIQYF,TRBV7-2
CASSEIRDRGLLREDEQYF,TRBV21-1
CASSFGGQLNEQFF,TRBV5-1
CASSYSSLGGEAFF,TRBV6-6
CASSRPKPYNEQFF,TRBV18
CSARGGRISYEQYF,TRBV20-1
CASSSEKATNEKLFF,TRBV5-1
CASTDRPSGANVLTF,TRBV5-1
CASSQEFSGQETQYF,TRBV4-2
CASSAVLGSNTQYF,TRBV5-1
CASSALGVPPLHF,TRBV7-2